This T cell receptor beta chain originates from a study of cytomegalovirus exposure and HLA in healthy donors. V was clipped by 1 base and J by 2 bases; unmatched bases: 9. The CDR3 sequence is 18 residues long. Germline values: CDR1 SGHVS, CDR2 FNYEAQ. PCR was performed using 60 Vbeta and 13 Jbeta primers. TCRdb keeps only in-frame clones here, not all; method: immunoSEQ multiplex PCR. The repertoire consists of about 150,000 clones, with around 79% occurring once and the leading ten covering over 6%. This clone came up once. What it recognizes is unknown. Study observations and caveats: A reported reduction in N-insertions relative to the roughly 670-donor mean was seen in an Asian-associated ancestry cluster in a later analysis. Judged likely to be a sequencing artifact was a cluster of highly shared sequence variants.

The TCR was taken from a man younger than 45 in good health and CMV-seropositive. The source material was PBMCs. The rearrangement links TRBV7-6 to TRBJ2-3; 10 nucleotides agree with TRBD2. CDR3 sequence (DNA): TGTGCCAGCAGCTTAGGAGCTAGCGGGGGCTTGCCCACAGATACGCAGTATTTT. Translating it yields CASSLGASGGLPTDTQYF.